This TCR beta chain stems from a study of OX40 agonist ivuxolimab in advanced cancers. About the study as a whole: Ivuxolimab was a fully human IgG2 agonistic monoclonal antibody targeting the costimulatory receptor OX40 (CD134). Intravenous ivuxolimab was administered to patients every 2 weeks at six dose levels: 0.01, 0.1, 0.3, 1.5, 3 and 10 mg/kg. Among the roughly 52 dose-escalation patients, some 20 had hepatocellular carcinoma, about 15 melanoma, 9 renal cell carcinoma and 9 head and neck cancer. The dose-escalation cohort was 82.7% male with a mean age of roughly 60 years, ranging from roughly 23 to 90. Prior anti-PD-1, anti-PD-L1 or anti-CTLA-4 therapy was permitted, and approximately 40% of dose-escalation patients had received checkpoint inhibitors. Partial responses were achieved by three dose-escalation patients, of whom one had hepatocellular carcinoma and two had cutaneous melanoma. Peripheral TCRbeta sequencing was intended to test whether TCR sequence diversity was altered and clonal T-cell expansion was caused by ivuxolimab. The monotherapy dose-escalation portion (N of about 50 patients) of the phase I ivuxolimab trial is reported in the paper.

V loses 2 bases of germline sequence and J loses 7 bases, and the interval between the two ends is 9 bases. The CDR3 holds 12 amino acids from the cysteine to the phenylalanine. Just CDR3 DNA is preserved here, 36 bases in frame from base 1. From the germline V gene, CDR1 is SGHRS and CDR2 is YFSETQ. This clone turned up a few times. Its antigen is still unknown. No much larger clone is present one base from it, and per-base qualities are unavailable. The trial excluded patients who had a history of autoimmune disease or who were on systemic immunosuppression. Peripheral blood for TCR sequencing was collected from all dose cohorts at baseline, on cycle 4 day 1, and on cycle 7 day 1. Samples were obtained from an open-label, multicenter, first-in-human phase I dose-escalation trial of ivuxolimab. Adults with locally advanced or metastatic head and neck squamous cell, hepatocellular, melanoma or renal cell carcinoma were enrolled in the trial. Before TCR sequencing, CD4+ T cells and CD8+ T cells were sorted from peripheral blood as separate populations.

The full study reports these points: After ivuxolimab, more expanded clones were found on average in CD8+ T cells than in CD4+ T cells. In partial responders in the 0.1-3.0 mg/kg groups, normalized peripheral clonal expansion was found to be among the lowest, especially among CD8+ T cells. Low levels of normalized T-cell clonal expansion were also shown by some nonresponding patients. At doses from 0.1 to 3.0 mg/kg, clonal expansion was seen in both CD4+ and CD8+ blood T cells between baseline and week 6. The antigen specificity of the clonally expanded peripheral T cells was not determined.

To sequence the TCRbeta CDR3 region, genomic DNA was isolated from the sorted cells. The immunoSEQ Assay was used to sequence the TCRbeta CDR3 regions. This immuneACCESS table, as held by TCRdb, lists in-frame sequences with V and J called but not all clones. Of the missing ones, under half trace to an unresolved V gene in checked studies; the others have no known cause. For this sample there are about 48,000 clones; around nine tenths appear just once. Of the sample, 10% is held by the ten largest clones. The material sequenced was CD4+ or CD8+ T cells sorted from blood, taken in a trial of the OX40 agonist ivuxolimab. The TCR comes from an adult with an advanced solid tumor such as melanoma, head and neck, liver or kidney cancer. Recombination linked TRBV5-1 to TRBJ1-1, with the D gene too uncertain to name. DNA sequence: TGCGCCAGCAGCTTAGTCGGAGATGAAGCTTTCTTT. It encodes CASSLVGDEAFF.